This T cell receptor beta chain was identified in a study of T cells after somatic rescue of genetic block (dated by TCRdb to the early 2020s). Background on the whole study: The study assessed how robust, over the long term, a T-cell system was when the system had developed through somatic rescue of a genetic block in T-cell development.

The germline ends are 8 bases apart after V is trimmed by 4 bases and J by 8 bases. The CDR1 and CDR2 encoded by the germline V gene (reference sequence) are MNHEY and SMNVEV. CDR3 length: 11 amino acids, cysteine to phenylalanine. The entry retains the CDR3 DNA only, 33 bases that are in frame from base 1. Libraries were built with the immunoSEQ multiplex PCR assay. TCRdb retrieved this table from immuneACCESS and kept in-frame rearrangements only. Not all clones are present; in checked studies, unresolved V genes account for under half, and no reason is known for the remainder. The table for this sample lists some 15,000 clones; around 70% of them were counted only once. In total, the top ten clones hold approximately 14% of the sample. This clone was recorded only once. The antigen it binds to is not known. The record has no base qualities; no much larger clone is one base away.

What was sequenced was peripheral blood mononuclear cells (PBMCs). This TCR came from a boy between 10 and 17 years old. In this chain, TRBV27 is recombined with TRBJ2-5; the D gene assignment is ambiguous. DNA sequence: TGTGCCAGCAGTTCTGATGGTACCCAGTACTTC. Translated, it reads CASSSDGTQYF.